Listed below are T cell receptor beta chains from one sample, sequenced in a study of CD8 T cells in ankylosing spondylitis. One entry per CDR3 protein, called by TCRdb with MiXCR from the 5' RACE reads. Seen here are around 340,000 distinct CDR3 sequences, roughly 22% observed once, and the top ten hold around 14%. Material: blood, either unsorted or a sorted T cell fraction (not recorded which). Receptors originate from a male donor with ankylosing spondylitis or in good health (not recorded which). The conserved cysteine and the conserved F or W are not part of the CDR3 here. Fields, in order: CDR3 protein, V gene, J gene.

CDR3aa: ASSGWDRYEQY
v_gene: TRBV11-2
j_gene: TRBJ2-7

CDR3aa: ASSPYVNEQF
v_gene: TRBV28
j_gene: TRBJ2-1

CDR3aa: ASSPQLEQETQY
v_gene: TRBV28
j_gene: TRBJ2-5

CDR3aa: AFQGIGGTQY
v_gene: TRBV7-9
j_gene: TRBJ2-5

CDR3aa: ASTWTSGGLAYEQY
v_gene: TRBV6-5
j_gene: TRBJ2-7

CDR3aa: ASSSGSGGRSDTQY
v_gene: TRBV7-6
j_gene: TRBJ2-3

CDR3aa: ASSQVIPVLADQDTDTQY
v_gene: TRBV3-1
j_gene: TRBJ2-3

CDR3aa: SVAHMNTGELF
v_gene: TRBV29-1
j_gene: TRBJ2-2

CDR3aa: ASSVWTGKTDTQY
v_gene: TRBV9
j_gene: TRBJ2-3

CDR3aa: ASRTGDENIQY
v_gene: TRBV6-4
j_gene: TRBJ2-4

CDR3aa: SVELWGRSHGETQY
v_gene: TRBV29-1
j_gene: TRBJ2-5

CDR3aa: ASSPSFQRGYGYT
v_gene: TRBV9
j_gene: TRBJ1-2

CDR3aa: ASSLGTVSEQY
v_gene: TRBV7-9
j_gene: TRBJ2-7

CDR3aa: ASSLRGESKNIQY
v_gene: TRBV5-6
j_gene: TRBJ2-4

CDR3aa: SVVVAGQVYEQY
v_gene: TRBV29-1
j_gene: TRBJ2-7

CDR3aa: SGGLGGDLLADTQY
v_gene: TRBV29-1
j_gene: TRBJ2-3

CDR3aa: ASSPLGTGGSEQY
v_gene: TRBV12-3/TRBV12-4
j_gene: TRBJ2-7

CDR3aa: AISDLAGATDTQY
v_gene: TRBV10-3
j_gene: TRBJ2-3

CDR3aa: ATSDPRTGHLTGELF
v_gene: TRBV24-1
j_gene: TRBJ2-2

CDR3aa: ASSQAGRGVVNEQF
v_gene: TRBV3-1
j_gene: TRBJ2-1

CDR3aa: ATAELQGTTDTQY
v_gene: TRBV24-1
j_gene: TRBJ2-3

CDR3aa: ASSLVEGELF
v_gene: TRBV12-3/TRBV12-4
j_gene: TRBJ2-2

CDR3aa: SALLGANTEAF
v_gene: TRBV29-1
j_gene: TRBJ1-1

CDR3aa: ASSLEGGSSAEQY
v_gene: TRBV5-1
j_gene: TRBJ2-7

CDR3aa: STSATLTDTQY
v_gene: TRBV20-1
j_gene: TRBJ2-3

CDR3aa: ASSISRDRGKDGYT
v_gene: TRBV12-3/TRBV12-4
j_gene: TRBJ1-2

CDR3aa: SARTGGTGELF
v_gene: TRBV20-1
j_gene: TRBJ2-2

CDR3aa: ASSLADSSSSYEQY
v_gene: TRBV7-8
j_gene: TRBJ2-7

CDR3aa: ASSVAGVNTEAF
v_gene: TRBV9
j_gene: TRBJ1-1

CDR3aa: ATSSTSVRVQETQY
v_gene: TRBV15
j_gene: TRBJ2-5

CDR3aa: ATIGWGEQY
v_gene: TRBV6-1
j_gene: NA

CDR3aa: SARDHMDSGRTDTQY
v_gene: TRBV20-1
j_gene: TRBJ2-3

CDR3aa: SARAPGLSTDTQY
v_gene: TRBV20-1
j_gene: TRBJ2-3

CDR3aa: ASSLYAGGSNEQF
v_gene: TRBV5-5
j_gene: TRBJ2-1

CDR3aa: ASNGTTGIPYNEQF
v_gene: TRBV9
j_gene: TRBJ2-1

CDR3aa: ASGLVVLVRNSPLH
v_gene: TRBV12-5
j_gene: TRBJ1-6

CDR3aa: SATERSYMNTEAF
v_gene: TRBV20-1
j_gene: TRBJ1-1

CDR3aa: ASSARGGSYNEQF
v_gene: TRBV5-4
j_gene: TRBJ2-1

CDR3aa: ASIPGTNTEAF
v_gene: TRBV28
j_gene: TRBJ1-1

CDR3aa: ASSPGTSGMREQY
v_gene: TRBV27
j_gene: TRBJ2-7

CDR3aa: AWSGWGGAPTGTDTQY
v_gene: TRBV30
j_gene: TRBJ2-3

CDR3aa: ASSLPTADSNTEAF
v_gene: TRBV7-6
j_gene: TRBJ1-1

CDR3aa: ASSPGPPGNEQY
v_gene: TRBV7-9
j_gene: TRBJ2-7

CDR3aa: ASSLHGGLVGEQY
v_gene: TRBV27
j_gene: TRBJ2-7

CDR3aa: SAERDFRYNEQF
v_gene: TRBV20-1
j_gene: TRBJ2-1

CDR3aa: ASSRGTGASYEQY
v_gene: TRBV9
j_gene: TRBJ2-7

CDR3aa: ASSSLLTGELF
v_gene: TRBV27
j_gene: TRBJ2-2

CDR3aa: SARDIGRDTEAF
v_gene: TRBV20-1
j_gene: TRBJ1-1

CDR3aa: SVKTGTGSYEQY
v_gene: TRBV29-1
j_gene: TRBJ2-7

CDR3aa: ASRSTGGHTEAF
v_gene: TRBV6-1
j_gene: TRBJ1-1

CDR3aa: ASSQESFQGASYEQY
v_gene: TRBV4-1
j_gene: TRBJ2-7

CDR3aa: ASSLVAYLPTYEQY
v_gene: TRBV7-2
j_gene: TRBJ2-7

CDR3aa: ASSLVRETGELF
v_gene: TRBV7-8
j_gene: TRBJ2-2

CDR3aa: ASSSPDRGSTDTQY
v_gene: TRBV12-3/TRBV12-4
j_gene: TRBJ2-3

CDR3aa: ASLSGQYPNEQF
v_gene: TRBV10-2
j_gene: TRBJ2-1

CDR3aa: AWATGTGYNEQF
v_gene: TRBV30
j_gene: TRBJ2-1

CDR3aa: SGTAETQY
v_gene: TRBV29-1
j_gene: TRBJ2-5

CDR3aa: ASHRGDTEAF
v_gene: TRBV19
j_gene: TRBJ1-1

CDR3aa: ASSKGGGAGTDTQY
v_gene: TRBV21-1
j_gene: TRBJ2-3